This TCR beta chain comes out of a study of cytomegalovirus exposure and HLA in healthy donors. Study-wide points: The authors confirmed in vitro that three CMV-associated chains were specific for CMV antigens.

For this clone: What it binds is unknown.

The CDR3 spans 17 residues. The junction had 11 bases not matched to a gene; V was cut back by 1 base and J by 5 bases. The germline V gene encodes CDR1 MGHRA and CDR2 YSYEKL. A multiplex PCR was run with 60 Vbeta primers and 13 Jbeta primers. Libraries were prepared by immunoSEQ multiplex PCR; TCRdb keeps only in-frame clonotypes and omits some of them. The table includes 150,000 to 200,000 clones, over 80% detected once. The origin of this receptor is a girl aged 10-17 years in good health and CMV-seropositive. Sequencing input: PBMCs. The genes are TRBV4-1 and TRBJ2-3, with 8 bases aligning to TRBD2. CDR3 region: CASSQGRLAGLGDTQYF. CDR3 DNA: TGCGCCAGCAGCCAAGGAAGGCTAGCGGGCCTGGGAGATACGCAGTATTTT.